This is a list of T cell receptor beta chains from one sample in a study of T cells after yellow fever vaccination. A single record per CDR3 protein comes from TCRdb applying MiXCR to the 5' RACE reads. The sample has 300,000 or so distinct CDR3 sequences; over 10% are singletons. The material was CD4+ T cells sorted from PBMCs, obtained 45 days after the yellow fever booster vaccination. Receptors originate from a man under 40 who received the YFV17D yellow fever vaccine. Each CDR3 is given with its conserved first and last residue. Fields, in order: J gene, V gene, D gene, clone size, CDR3 length, CDR3 protein, CDR3 DNA. A D gene is named only where the DNA matches it firmly. Clone size is given for some rows only: seen once, a few or many times, or a class if the clone is expanded.

>TRBJ2-2|TRBV5-1|NA|NA|14
CASSFGINTGELFF
TGCGCCAGCAGCTTTGGTATTAACACCGGGGAGCTGTTTTTT
>TRBJ2-2|TRBV4-3|NA|few|14
CASAVAVNTGELFF
TGCGCCAGCGCAGTAGCGGTAAACACCGGGGAGCTGTTTTTT
>TRBJ2-1|TRBV29-1|TRBD2|many|11
CSVTSGYEQFF
TGCAGCGTGACTAGCGGGTATGAGCAGTTCTTC
>TRBJ2-7|TRBV12-3/TRBV12-4|NA|NA|12
CASRWLSYEQYF
TGTGCCAGCAGATGGCTTTCCTACGAGCAGTACTTC
>TRBJ2-4|TRBV14|TRBD2|NA|13
CASRESGSSIQYF
TGTGCCAGCAGAGAGAGCGGGAGCTCCATTCAGTACTTC
>TRBJ2-1|TRBV30|NA|NA|13
CAWRWGLVHEQFF
TGTGCCTGGAGGTGGGGGTTAGTTCATGAGCAGTTCTTC
>TRBJ1-1|TRBV18|NA|many|17
CASSPAGAGYANTEAFF
TGTGCCAGCTCACCAGCGGGGGCAGGGTATGCGAACACTGAAGCTTTCTTT
>TRBJ2-3|TRBV10-3|NA|few|15
CAITSSGLLTDTQYF
TGTGCCATCACAAGTAGCGGACTCCTCACAGATACGCAGTATTTT
>TRBJ2-2|TRBV24-1|NA|NA|11
CATSSFGELFF
TGTGCCACCAGTAGCTTCGGGGAGCTGTTTTTT
>TRBJ1-2|TRBV29-1|NA|NA|12
CSVGSQNYGYTF
TGCAGCGTCGGGTCTCAAAACTATGGCTACACCTTC
>TRBJ1-4|TRBV20-1|NA|many|14
CSASRAGSNEKLFF
TGCAGTGCTAGTAGGGCCGGTTCTAATGAAAAACTGTTTTTT
>TRBJ2-2|TRBV6-5|NA|NA|16
CASSYFGPGEGGELFF
NA
>TRBJ2-7|TRBV7-2|NA|NA|14
CASSFSGKADEQYF
TGTGCCAGCAGCTTTAGCGGAAAGGCGGACGAGCAGTACTTC
>TRBJ2-5|TRBV5-1|TRBD2|few|14
CASSSTAGVETQYF
TGCGCCAGCAGCTCTACAGCGGGGGTAGAGACCCAGTACTTC
>TRBJ2-6|TRBV20-1|NA|many|15
CSAAMGSSGANVLTF
TGCAGTGCAGCGATGGGTAGCTCTGGGGCCAACGTCCTGACTTTC
>TRBJ2-7|TRBV4-3|TRBD2|NA|16
CASSQESTSGLYEQYF
TGCGCCAGCAGCCAAGAGTCAACTAGCGGGCTCTACGAGCAGTACTTC
>TRBJ2-6|TRBV29-1|NA|few|16
CSVVGRVQSGANVLTF
TGCAGCGTTGTAGGCAGGGTCCAATCTGGGGCCAACGTCCTGACTTTC
>TRBJ2-1|TRBV27|TRBD2|NA|16
CASSIYRTSGYNEQFF
TGTGCCAGCAGTATCTACCGGACTAGCGGATACAATGAGCAGTTCTTC
>TRBJ2-6|TRBV6-5|TRBD2|few|19
CASSYGPTSESSGANVLTF
TGTGCCAGCAGTTACGGACCGACTAGCGAGAGCTCTGGGGCCAACGTCCTGACTTTC
>TRBJ1-5|TRBV29-1|NA|NA|12
CSVKESNQPQHF
TGCAGCGTCAAAGAAAGCAATCAGCCCCAGCATTTT
>TRBJ2-7|TRBV18|TRBD1|many|14
CASSLRQGDYEQYF
TGTGCCAGCTCGCTTCGACAGGGGGATTACGAGCAGTACTTC
>TRBJ2-2|TRBV11-2|NA|NA|12
CASRPTPGELFF
TGTGCCAGCAGACCGACCCCCGGGGAGCTGTTTTTT
>TRBJ2-7|TRBV20-1|NA|many|16
CSAKHLGRGKEGEQYF
TGCAGTGCTAAGCACCTCGGAAGGGGGAAAGAAGGCGAGCAGTACTTC
>TRBJ2-4|TRBV6-5|TRBD2|NA|14
CASSLRAGESVQYF
TGTGCCAGCAGTTTACGTGCGGGAGAGAGTGTTCAGTACTTC
>TRBJ2-3|TRBV29-1|NA|few|15
CSTRRIASLTDTQYF
TGCAGCACACGGCGAATAGCGTCGTTGACAGATACGCAGTATTTT
>TRBJ1-2|TRBV28|NA|few|13
CASSSGASYGYTF
TGTGCCAGCAGTTCGGGGGCGAGCTATGGCTACACCTTC
>TRBJ2-7|TRBV5-1|NA|many|13
CASSLGQRVEQYF
TGCGCCAGCAGCTTGGGACAGAGAGTCGAGCAGTACTTC
>TRBJ1-1|TRBV20-1|TRBD1|NA|16
CSAAGGDGARNTEAFF
TGCAGTGCTGCAGGGGGGGATGGGGCGAGGAACACTGAAGCTTTCTTT
>TRBJ1-1|TRBV12-5|TRBD1|few|13
CASESRGPTEAFF
TGTGCTAGTGAGTCCAGGGGGCCCACTGAAGCTTTCTTT
>TRBJ2-1|TRBV10-3|NA|NA|16
CAISDVSSGAYNEQFF
TGTGCCATCAGTGATGTATCGTCAGGCGCCTACAATGAGCAGTTCTTC
>TRBJ2-3|TRBV29-1|NA|NA|14
CSVEGRDGTDTQYF
TGCAGCGTTGAAGGGAGGGACGGCACAGATACGCAGTATTTT
>TRBJ2-7|TRBV30|NA|NA|12
CALDRRRYEQYF
TGTGCCTTAGACAGGCGGCGCTACGAGCAGTACTTC
>TRBJ2-7|TRBV29-1|TRBD2|few|15
CSVTRTSGSAYEQYF
TGCAGCGTCACGAGGACTAGCGGGAGCGCCTACGAGCAGTACTTC
>TRBJ1-6|TRBV20-1|TRBD1|few|15
CSARGGQGANSPLHF
TGCAGTGCTAGAGGTGGGCAGGGGGCGAATTCACCCCTCCACTTT
>TRBJ2-7|TRBV20-1|NA|NA|14
CSASGTHPSYEQYF
TGCAGTGCCTCCGGGACACACCCTTCCTACGAGCAGTACTTC
>TRBJ2-1|TRBV14|TRBD1|NA|15
CASSRGGPTYNEQFF
TGTGCCAGCAGCAGAGGGGGCCCGACCTACAATGAGCAGTTCTTC
>TRBJ1-6|TRBV6-5|TRBD1|NA|15
CASSSRTGGRYPLHF
TGTGCCAGCAGTTCCCGGACAGGGGGGCGTTATCCCCTCCACTTT
>TRBJ2-3|TRBV10-3|NA|NA|14
CAISASASTDTQYF
TGTGCCATCAGTGCCTCAGCTAGCACAGATACGCAGTATTTT
>TRBJ1-1|TRBV6-1|NA|NA|14
CASSEEAANTEAFF
TGTGCCAGCAGTGAAGAGGCGGCGAACACTGAAGCTTTCTTT
>TRBJ1-2|TRBV18|NA|NA|15
CASSLDGEVTYGYTF
TGTGCCAGCTCCCTGGACGGGGAAGTGACCTATGGCTACACCTTC
>TRBJ2-3|TRBV5-1|NA|NA|15
CASSINLGATDTQYF
TGCGCCAGCAGCATCAACCTCGGGGCAACAGATACGCAGTATTTT
>TRBJ2-1|TRBV7-6|NA|few|17
CASSSGGGGTSYNEQFF
TGTGCCAGCAGCTCTGGCGGGGGCGGGACTTCCTACAATGAGCAGTTCTTC
>TRBJ2-2|TRBV6-5|TRBD1|few|16
CASSYSSGRGHGELFF
TGTGCCAGCAGTTACTCTTCCGGCAGGGGGCACGGGGAGCTGTTTTTT
>TRBJ2-2|TRBV5-4|NA|few|16
CASSLGGARNTGELFF
TGTGCCAGCAGCTTGGGAGGAGCCCGGAACACCGGGGAGCTGTTTTTT
>TRBJ2-7|TRBV14|TRBD2|few|15
CASSRDSGSLYEQYF
TGTGCCAGCAGCCGCGATAGCGGGAGCCTATACGAGCAGTACTTC
>TRBJ2-7|TRBV6-5|NA|many|12
CASRTGRYEQYF
TGTGCCAGCAGAACGGGTCGCTACGAGCAGTACTTC
>TRBJ1-5|TRBV7-2|NA|NA|14
CASRASGNRGSQHF
TGTGCCAGCCGAGCTTCGGGCAACCGTGGGTCCCAGCATTTT
>TRBJ2-5|TRBV7-2|NA|NA|13
CASSSASGETQYF
TGTGCCAGCAGCTCGGCCTCGGGAGAGACCCAGTACTTC
>TRBJ2-7|TRBV12-3/TRBV12-4|NA|few|14
CASTEGPATYEQYF
TGTGCCAGCACGGAAGGACCGGCCACCTACGAGCAGTACTTC